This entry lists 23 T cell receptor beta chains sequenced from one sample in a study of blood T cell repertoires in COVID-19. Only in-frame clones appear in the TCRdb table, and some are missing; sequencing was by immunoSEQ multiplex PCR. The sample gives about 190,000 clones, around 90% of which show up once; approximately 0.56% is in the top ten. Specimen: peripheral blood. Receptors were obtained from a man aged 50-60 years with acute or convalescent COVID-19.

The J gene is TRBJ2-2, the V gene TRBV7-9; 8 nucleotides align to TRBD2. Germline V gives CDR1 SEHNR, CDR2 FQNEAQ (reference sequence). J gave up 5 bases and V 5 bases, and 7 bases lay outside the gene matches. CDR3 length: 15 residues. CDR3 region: CASSRAGDGTGELFF. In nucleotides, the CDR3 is TGTGCCAGCAGCCGAGCGGGAGATGGGACCGGGGAGCTGTTTTTT.

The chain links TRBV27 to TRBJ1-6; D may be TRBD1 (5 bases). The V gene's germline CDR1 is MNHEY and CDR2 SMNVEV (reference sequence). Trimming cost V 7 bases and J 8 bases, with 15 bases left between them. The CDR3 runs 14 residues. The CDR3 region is CASTTWTSDSPLHF. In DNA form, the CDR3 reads TGTGCCAGCACCACATGGACATCGGATTCACCCCTCCACTTT.

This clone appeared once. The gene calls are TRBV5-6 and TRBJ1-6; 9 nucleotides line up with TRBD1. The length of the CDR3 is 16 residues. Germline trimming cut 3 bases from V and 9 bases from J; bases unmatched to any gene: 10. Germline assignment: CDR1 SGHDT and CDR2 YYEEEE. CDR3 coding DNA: TGTGCCAGCAGCTCACAGGGACAGGGAGTTGGTTCACCCCTCCACTTT. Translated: CASSSQGQGVGSPLHF.

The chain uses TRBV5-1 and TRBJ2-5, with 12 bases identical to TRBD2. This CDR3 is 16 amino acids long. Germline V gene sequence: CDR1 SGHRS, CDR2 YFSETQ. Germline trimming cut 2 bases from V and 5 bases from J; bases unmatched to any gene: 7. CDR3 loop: CASSFFLAGGLETQYF. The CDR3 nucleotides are TGCGCCAGCAGCTTTTTCCTAGCGGGAGGGTTGGAGACCCAGTACTTC.

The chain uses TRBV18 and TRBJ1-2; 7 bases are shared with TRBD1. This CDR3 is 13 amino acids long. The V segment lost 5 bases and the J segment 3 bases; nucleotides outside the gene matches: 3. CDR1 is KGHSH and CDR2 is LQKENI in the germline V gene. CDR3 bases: TGTGCCAGCTCAGAGACAGGGCACTATGGCTACACCTTC. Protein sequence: CASSETGHYGYTF. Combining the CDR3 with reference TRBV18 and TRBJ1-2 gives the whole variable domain NAGVMQNPRHLVRRRGQEARLRCSPMKGHSHVYWYRQLPEEGLKFMVYLQKENIIDESGMPKERFSAEFPKEGPSILRIQQVVRGDSAAYFCASSETGHYGYTFGSGTRLTVV.

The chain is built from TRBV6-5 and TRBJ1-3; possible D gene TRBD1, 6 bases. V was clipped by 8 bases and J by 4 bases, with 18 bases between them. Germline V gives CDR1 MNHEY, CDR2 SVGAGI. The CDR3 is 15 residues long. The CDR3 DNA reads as TGTGCCAGCTCCGGGGGGCTGTCGTGGGGAAACACCATATATTTT. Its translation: CASSGGLSWGNTIYF.

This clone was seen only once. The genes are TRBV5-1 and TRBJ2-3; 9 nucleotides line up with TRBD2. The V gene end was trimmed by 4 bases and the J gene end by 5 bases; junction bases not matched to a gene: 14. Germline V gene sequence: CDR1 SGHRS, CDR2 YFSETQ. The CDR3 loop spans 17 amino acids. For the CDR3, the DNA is TGCGCCAGCAGCCCAAGTCTGGCGGGGGGGCTTGAAGATACGCAGTATTTT. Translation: CASSPSLAGGLEDTQYF.

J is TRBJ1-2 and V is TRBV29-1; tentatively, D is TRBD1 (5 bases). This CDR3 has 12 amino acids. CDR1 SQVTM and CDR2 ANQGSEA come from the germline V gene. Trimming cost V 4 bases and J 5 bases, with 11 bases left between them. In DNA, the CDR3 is TGCAGCGTTGCCAAAGGGGATTATGGCTACACCTTC. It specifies CSVAKGDYGYTF.

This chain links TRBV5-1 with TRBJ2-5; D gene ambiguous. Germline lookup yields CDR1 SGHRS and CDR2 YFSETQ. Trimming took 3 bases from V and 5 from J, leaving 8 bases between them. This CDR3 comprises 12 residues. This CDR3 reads CASSSNSETQYF. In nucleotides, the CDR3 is TGCGCCAGCAGCTCTAACTCGGAGACCCAGTACTTC.

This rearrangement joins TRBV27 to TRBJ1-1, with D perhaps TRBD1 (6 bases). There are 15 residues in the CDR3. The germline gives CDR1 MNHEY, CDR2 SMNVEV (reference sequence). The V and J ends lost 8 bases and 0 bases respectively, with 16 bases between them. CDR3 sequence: CASSDGGPLNTEAFF. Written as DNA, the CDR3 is TGTGCCAGCTCAGACGGGGGGCCCCTGAACACTGAAGCTTTCTTT.

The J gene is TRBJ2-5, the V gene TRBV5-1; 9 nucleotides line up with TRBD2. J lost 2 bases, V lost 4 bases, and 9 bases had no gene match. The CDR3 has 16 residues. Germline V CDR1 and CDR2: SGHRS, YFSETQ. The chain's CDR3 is CASSAGSAGGQETQYF. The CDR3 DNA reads TGCGCCAGCAGCGCCGGATCGGCGGGAGGGCAAGAGACCCAGTACTTC.

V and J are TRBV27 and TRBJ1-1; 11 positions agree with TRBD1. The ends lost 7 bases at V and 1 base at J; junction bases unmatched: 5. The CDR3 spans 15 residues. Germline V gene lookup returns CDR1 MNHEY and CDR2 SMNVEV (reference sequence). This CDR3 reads CASNADRGQNTEAFF. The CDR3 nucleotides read TGTGCCAGCAACGCGGACAGGGGGCAGAACACTGAAGCTTTCTTT.

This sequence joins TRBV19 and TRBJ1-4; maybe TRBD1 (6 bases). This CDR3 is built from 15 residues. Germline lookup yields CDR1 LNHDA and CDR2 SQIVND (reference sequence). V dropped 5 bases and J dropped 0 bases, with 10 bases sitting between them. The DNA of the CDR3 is TGTGCCAGTAGTTTGACAGGCGCAACTAATGAAAAACTGTTTTTT. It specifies CASSLTGATNEKLFF.

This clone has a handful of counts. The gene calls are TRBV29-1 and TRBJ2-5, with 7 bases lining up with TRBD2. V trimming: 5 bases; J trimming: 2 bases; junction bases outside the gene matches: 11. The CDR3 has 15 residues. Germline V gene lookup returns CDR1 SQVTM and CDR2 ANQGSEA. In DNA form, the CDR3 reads TGCAGCGTTAGGGGTGGGAGGGGAAATCAAGAGACCCAGTACTTC. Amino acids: CSVRGGRGNQETQYF. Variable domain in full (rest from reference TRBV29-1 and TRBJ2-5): SAVISQKPSRDICQRGTSLTIQCQVDSQVTMMFWYRQQPGQSLTLIATANQGSEATYESGFVIDKFPISRPNLTFSTLTVSNMSPEDSSIYLCSVRGGRGNQETQYFGPGTRLLVL.

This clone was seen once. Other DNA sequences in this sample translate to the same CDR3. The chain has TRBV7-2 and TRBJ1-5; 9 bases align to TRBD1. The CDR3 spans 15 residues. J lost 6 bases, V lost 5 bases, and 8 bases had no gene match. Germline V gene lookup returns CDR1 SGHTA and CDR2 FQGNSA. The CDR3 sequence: CASSPRTGVGQPQHF. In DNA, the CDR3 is TGTGCCAGCAGCCCGAGGACAGGGGTAGGTCAGCCCCAGCATTTT.

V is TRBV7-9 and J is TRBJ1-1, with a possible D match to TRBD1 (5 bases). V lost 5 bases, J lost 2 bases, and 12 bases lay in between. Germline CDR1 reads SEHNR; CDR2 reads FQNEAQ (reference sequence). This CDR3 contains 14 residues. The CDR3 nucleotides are TGTGCCAGCAGCCCCGGTCAGGGTAACACTGAAGCTTTCTTT. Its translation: CASSPGQGNTEAFF.

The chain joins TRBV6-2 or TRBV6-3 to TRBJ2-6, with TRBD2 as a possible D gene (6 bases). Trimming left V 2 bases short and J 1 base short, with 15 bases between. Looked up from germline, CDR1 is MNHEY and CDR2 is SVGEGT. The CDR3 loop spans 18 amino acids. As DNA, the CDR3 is TGTGCCAGCAGTTACAGGCCGGGACTCAGATCTGGGGCCAACGTCCTGACTTTC. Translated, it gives CASSYRPGLRSGANVLTF.

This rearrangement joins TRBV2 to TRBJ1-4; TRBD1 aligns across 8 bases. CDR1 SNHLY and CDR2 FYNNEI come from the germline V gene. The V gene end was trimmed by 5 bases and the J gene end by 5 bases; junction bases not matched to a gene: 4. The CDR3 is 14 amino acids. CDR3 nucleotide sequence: TGTGCCAGCAGTTTCAGACAGGGGAATGAAAAACTGTTTTTT. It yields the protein CASSFRQGNEKLFF.

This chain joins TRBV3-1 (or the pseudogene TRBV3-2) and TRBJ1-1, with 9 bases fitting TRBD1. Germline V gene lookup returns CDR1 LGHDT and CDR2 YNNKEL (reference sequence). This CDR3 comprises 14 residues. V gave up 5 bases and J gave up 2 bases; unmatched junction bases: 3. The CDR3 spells CASSKGQGNTEAFF. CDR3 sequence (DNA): TGTGCCAGCAGCAAGGGACAGGGAAACACTGAAGCTTTCTTT.

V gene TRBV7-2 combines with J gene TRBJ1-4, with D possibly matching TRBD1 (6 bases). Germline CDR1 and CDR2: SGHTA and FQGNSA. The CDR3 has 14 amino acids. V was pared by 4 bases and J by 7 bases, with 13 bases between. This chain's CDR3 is CASSSLQGFEKLFF. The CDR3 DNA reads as TGTGCCAGCAGCTCACTACAGGGTTTTGAAAAACTGTTTTTT.

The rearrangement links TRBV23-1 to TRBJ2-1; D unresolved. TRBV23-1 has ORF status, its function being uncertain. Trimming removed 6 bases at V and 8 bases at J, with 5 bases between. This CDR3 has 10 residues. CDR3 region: CASRRDEQFF. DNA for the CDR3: TGCGCCAGCAGACGCGATGAGCAGTTCTTC.

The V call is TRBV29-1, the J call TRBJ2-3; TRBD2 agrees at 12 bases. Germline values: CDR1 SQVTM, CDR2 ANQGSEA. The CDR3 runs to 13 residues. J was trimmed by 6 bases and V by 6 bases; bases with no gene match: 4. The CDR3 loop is CSVGLAGGDTQYF. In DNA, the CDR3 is TGCAGCGTGGGACTAGCGGGCGGGGATACGCAGTATTTT.

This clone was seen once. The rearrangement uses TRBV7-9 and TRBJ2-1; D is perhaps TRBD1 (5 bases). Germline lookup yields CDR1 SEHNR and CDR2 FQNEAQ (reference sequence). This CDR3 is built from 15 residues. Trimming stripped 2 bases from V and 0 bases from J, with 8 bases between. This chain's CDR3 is CASSLNQGSYNEQFF. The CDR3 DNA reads TGTGCCAGCAGCTTAAATCAGGGCTCCTACAATGAGCAGTTCTTC.